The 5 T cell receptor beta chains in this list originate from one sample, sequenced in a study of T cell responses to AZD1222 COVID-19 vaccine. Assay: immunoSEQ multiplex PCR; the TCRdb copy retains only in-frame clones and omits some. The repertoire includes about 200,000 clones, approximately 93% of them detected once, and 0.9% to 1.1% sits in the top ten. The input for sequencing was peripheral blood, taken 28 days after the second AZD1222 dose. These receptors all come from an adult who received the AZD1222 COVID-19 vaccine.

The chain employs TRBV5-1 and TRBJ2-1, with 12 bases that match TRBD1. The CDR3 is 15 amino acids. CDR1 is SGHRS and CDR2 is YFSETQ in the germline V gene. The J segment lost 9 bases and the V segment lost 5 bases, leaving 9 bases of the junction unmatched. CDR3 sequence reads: CASREPGQGASEQFF. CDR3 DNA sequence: TGCGCCAGCAGAGAGCCGGGACAGGGGGCATCTGAGCAGTTCTTC. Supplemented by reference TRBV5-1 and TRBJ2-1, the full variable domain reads KAGVTQTPRYLIKTRGQQVTLSCSPISGHRSVSWYQQTPGQGLQFLFEYFSETQRNKGNFPGRFSGRQFSNSRSEMNVSTLELGDSALYLCASREPGQGASEQFFGPGTRLTVL.

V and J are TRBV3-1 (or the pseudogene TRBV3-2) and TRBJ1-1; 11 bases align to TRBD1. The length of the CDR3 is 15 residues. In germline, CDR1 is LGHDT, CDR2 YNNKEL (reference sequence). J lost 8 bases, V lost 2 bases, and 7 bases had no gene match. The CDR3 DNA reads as TGTGCCAGCAGCCAAACCGGGACAGGGGGGGTGGAAGCTTTCTTT. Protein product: CASSQTGTGGVEAFF.

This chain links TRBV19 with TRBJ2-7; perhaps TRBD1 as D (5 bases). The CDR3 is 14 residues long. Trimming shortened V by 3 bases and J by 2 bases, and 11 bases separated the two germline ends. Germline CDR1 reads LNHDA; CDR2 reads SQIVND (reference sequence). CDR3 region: CASSMGTGAYEQYF. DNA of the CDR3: TGTGCCAGTAGTATGGGTACAGGAGCCTACGAGCAGTACTTC.

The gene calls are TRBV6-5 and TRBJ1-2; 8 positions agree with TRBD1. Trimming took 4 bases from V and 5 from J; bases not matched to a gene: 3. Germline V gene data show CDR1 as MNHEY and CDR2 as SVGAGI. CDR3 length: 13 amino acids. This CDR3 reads CASSSDREYGYTF. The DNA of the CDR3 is TGTGCCAGCAGTTCGGACAGGGAGTATGGCTACACCTTC.

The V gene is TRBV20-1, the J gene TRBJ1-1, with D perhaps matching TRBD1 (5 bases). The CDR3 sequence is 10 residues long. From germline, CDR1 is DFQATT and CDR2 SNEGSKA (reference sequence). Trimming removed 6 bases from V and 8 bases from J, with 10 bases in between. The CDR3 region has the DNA TGCAGTGCCTCCAGACAGGAAGCTTTCTTT. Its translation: CSASRQEAFF.